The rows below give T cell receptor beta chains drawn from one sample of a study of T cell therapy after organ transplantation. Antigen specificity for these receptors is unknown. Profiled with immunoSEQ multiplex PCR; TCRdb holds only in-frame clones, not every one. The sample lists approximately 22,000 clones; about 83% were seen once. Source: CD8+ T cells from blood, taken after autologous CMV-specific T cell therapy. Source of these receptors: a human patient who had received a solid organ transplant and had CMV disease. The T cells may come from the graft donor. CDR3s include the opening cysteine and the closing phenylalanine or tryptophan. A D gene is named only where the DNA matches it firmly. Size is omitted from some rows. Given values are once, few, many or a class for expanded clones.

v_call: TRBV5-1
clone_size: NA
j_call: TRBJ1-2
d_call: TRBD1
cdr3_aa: CASNPGQGNYGYTF
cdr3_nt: TGCGCCAGCAATCCGGGACAGGGGAACTATGGCTACACCTTC

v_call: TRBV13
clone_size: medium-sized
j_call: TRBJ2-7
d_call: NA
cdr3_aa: CASSFLGEQYF
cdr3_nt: TGTGCCAGCAGCTTTTTAGGGGAGCAGTACTTC

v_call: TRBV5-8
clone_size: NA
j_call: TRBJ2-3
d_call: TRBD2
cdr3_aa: CASSFLAGTLDTQYF
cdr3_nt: TGTGCCAGCAGCTTCCTAGCGGGGACCCTAGATACGCAGTATTTT

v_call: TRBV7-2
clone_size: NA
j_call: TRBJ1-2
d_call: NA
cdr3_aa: CASLREVGYGYTF
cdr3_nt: TGTGCCAGCCTCAGGGAGGTCGGCTATGGCTACACCTTC

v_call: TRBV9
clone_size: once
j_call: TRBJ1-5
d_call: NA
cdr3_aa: CASSLGRHNQPQHF
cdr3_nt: TGTGCCAGCAGCCTCGGCAGGCACAATCAGCCCCAGCATTTT

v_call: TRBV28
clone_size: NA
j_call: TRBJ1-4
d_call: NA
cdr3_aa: CASSQGQYEKLFF
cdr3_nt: TGTGCCAGCAGTCAGGGACAATATGAAAAACTGTTTTTT

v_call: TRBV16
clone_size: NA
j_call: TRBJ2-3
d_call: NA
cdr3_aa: CASSLLSTDTQYF
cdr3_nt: TGTGCCAGCAGCCTACTTAGCACAGATACGCAGTATTTT

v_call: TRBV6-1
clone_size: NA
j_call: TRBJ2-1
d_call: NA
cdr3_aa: CASSEGDGTFYNEQFF
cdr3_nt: TGTGCCAGCAGTGAAGGCGACGGGACCTTCTACAATGAGCAGTTCTTC

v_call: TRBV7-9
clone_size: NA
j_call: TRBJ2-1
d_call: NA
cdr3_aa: CASSPDEGNEQFF
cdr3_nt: TGTGCCAGCAGCCCTGACGAGGGCAATGAGCAGTTCTTC

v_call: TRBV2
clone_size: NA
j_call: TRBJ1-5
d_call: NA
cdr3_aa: CASMGLGNQPQHF
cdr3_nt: TGTGCCAGCATGGGGTTGGGCAATCAGCCCCAGCATTTT

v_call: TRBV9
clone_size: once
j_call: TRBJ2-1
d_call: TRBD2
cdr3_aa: CASSVTSGGNNEQFF
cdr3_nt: TGTGCCAGCAGCGTCACTAGCGGGGGAAACAATGAGCAGTTCTTC

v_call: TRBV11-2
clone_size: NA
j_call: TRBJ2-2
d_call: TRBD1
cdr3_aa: CASKDRDRGTGGELFF
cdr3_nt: TGTGCCAGCAAAGATAGGGACAGGGGTACGGGTGGGGAGCTGTTTTTT

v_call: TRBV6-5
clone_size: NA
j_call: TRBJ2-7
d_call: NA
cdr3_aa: CASGSNSGFYEQYF
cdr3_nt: TGTGCCAGCGGGTCAAATTCTGGTTTCTACGAGCAGTACTTC

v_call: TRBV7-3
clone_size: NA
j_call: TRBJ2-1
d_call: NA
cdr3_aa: CASSSSHNEQFF
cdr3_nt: TGTGCCAGCAGCTCCTCGCACAATGAGCAGTTCTTC

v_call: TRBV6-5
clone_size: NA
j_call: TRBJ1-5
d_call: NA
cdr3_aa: CASILHPTENQPQHF
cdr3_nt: TGTGCCAGCATTTTACACCCCACGGAAAATCAGCCCCAGCATTTT

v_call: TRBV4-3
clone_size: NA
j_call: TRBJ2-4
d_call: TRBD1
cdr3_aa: CASSQGRTGGENIQYF
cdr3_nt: TGCGCCAGCAGCCAAGGGCGGACAGGGGGCGAAAACATTCAGTACTTC

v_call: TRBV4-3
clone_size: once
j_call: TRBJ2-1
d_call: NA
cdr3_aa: CASSQEPTREQFF
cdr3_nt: TGCGCCAGCAGCCAAGAACCGACCCGAGAGCAGTTCTTC

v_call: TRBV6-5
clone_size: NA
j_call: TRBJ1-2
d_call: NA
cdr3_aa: CASSSSGVDYGYTF
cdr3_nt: TGTGCCAGCAGCTCGTCCGGAGTGGACTATGGCTACACCTTC

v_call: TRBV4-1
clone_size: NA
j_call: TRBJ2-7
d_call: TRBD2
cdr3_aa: CASSATSGRAEQYF
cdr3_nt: TGCGCCAGCAGCGCAACTAGCGGGAGAGCCGAGCAGTACTTC

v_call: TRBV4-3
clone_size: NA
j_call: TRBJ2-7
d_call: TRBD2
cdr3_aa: CASSQVWLAGYEQYF
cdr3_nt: TGCGCCAGCAGCCAAGTCTGGCTAGCGGGCTACGAGCAGTACTTC

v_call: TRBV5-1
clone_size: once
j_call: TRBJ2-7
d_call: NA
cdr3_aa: CASSLGYEQYF
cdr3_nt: TGCGCCAGCAGCTTGGGCTACGAGCAGTACTTC

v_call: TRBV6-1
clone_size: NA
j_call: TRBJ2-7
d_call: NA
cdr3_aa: CASRLLTGYEQYF
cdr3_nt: TGTGCCAGCAGACTACTTACGGGCTACGAGCAGTACTTC